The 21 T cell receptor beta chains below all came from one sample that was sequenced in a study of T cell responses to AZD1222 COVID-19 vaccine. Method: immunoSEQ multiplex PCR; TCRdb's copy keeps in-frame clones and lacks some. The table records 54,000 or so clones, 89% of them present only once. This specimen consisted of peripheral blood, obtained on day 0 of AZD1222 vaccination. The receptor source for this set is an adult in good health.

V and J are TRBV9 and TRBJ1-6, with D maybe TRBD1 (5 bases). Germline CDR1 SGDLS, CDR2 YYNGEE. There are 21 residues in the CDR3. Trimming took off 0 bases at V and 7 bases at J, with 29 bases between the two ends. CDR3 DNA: TGTGCCAGCAGCGTAGTGGGGGTCCGATCGAAGCACTCTGGGATGAATTCACCCCTCCACTTT. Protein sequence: CASSVVGVRSKHSGMNSPLHF.

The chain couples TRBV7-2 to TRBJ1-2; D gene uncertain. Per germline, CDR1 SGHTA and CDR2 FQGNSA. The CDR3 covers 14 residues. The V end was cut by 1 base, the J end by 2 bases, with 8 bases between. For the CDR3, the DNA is TGTGCCAGCAGCTTAGATGGAGGGAACTATGGCTACACCTTC. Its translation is CASSLDGGNYGYTF.

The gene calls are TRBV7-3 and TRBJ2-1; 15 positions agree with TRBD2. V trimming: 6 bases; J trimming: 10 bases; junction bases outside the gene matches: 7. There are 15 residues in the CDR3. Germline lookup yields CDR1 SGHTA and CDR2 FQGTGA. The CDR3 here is CASSRGLAGGNEQFF. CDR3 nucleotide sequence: TGTGCCAGCAGTCGGGGACTAGCGGGAGGCAACGAGCAGTTCTTC.

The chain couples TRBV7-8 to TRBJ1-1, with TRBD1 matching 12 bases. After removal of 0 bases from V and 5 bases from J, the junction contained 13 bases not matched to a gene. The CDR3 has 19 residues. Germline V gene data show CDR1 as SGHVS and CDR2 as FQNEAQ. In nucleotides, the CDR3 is TGTGCCAGCAGCTTAGCCGGCACCGGGACAGGGGGCTCGGGGACTGAAGCTTTCTTT. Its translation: CASSLAGTGTGGSGTEAFF.

The CDR3 here is CASSLEAASTDTQYF. The CDR3 DNA reads TGCGCCAGCAGCTTGGAGGCCGCGAGCACAGATACGCAGTATTTT. The chain couples TRBV5-1 to TRBJ2-3, with D unclear. From germline, CDR1 is SGHRS and CDR2 YFSETQ. CDR3 size: 15 residues. The germline V and J ends were trimmed by 0 bases and 0 bases, with 8 bases remaining between them.

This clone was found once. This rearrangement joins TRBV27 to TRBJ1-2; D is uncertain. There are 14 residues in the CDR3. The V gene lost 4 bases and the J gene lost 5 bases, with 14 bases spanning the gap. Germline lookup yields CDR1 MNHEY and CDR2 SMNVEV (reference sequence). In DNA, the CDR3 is TGTGCCAGCAGTTCCCGACCGGGAGGGTATGGCTACACCTTC. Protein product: CASSSRPGGYGYTF.

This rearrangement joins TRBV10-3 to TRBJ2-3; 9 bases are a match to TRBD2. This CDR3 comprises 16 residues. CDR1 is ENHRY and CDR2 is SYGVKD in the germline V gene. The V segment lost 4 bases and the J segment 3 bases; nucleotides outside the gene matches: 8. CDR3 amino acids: CAISGGLAGLTDTQYF. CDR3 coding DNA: TGTGCCATCAGTGGTGGCCTAGCGGGACTTACAGATACGCAGTATTTT.

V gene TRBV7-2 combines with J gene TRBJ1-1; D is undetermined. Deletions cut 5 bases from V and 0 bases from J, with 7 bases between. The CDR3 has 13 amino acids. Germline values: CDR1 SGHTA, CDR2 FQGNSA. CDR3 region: CASSPRVNTEAFF. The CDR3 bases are TGTGCCAGCAGCCCCCGAGTGAACACTGAAGCTTTCTTT. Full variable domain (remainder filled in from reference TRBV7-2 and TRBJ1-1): GAGVSQSPSNKVTEKGKDVELRCDPISGHTALYWYRQSLGQGLEFLIYFQGNSAPDKSGLPSDRFSAERTGGSVSTLTIQRTQQEDSAVYLCASSPRVNTEAFFGQGTRLTVV.

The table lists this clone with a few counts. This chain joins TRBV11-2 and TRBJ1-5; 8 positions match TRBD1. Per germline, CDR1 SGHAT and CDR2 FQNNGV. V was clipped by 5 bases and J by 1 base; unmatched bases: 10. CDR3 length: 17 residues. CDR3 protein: CASSRGQGSISNQPQHF. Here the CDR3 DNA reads TGTGCCAGCAGCCGTGGACAGGGAAGCATCAGCAATCAGCCCCAGCATTTT.

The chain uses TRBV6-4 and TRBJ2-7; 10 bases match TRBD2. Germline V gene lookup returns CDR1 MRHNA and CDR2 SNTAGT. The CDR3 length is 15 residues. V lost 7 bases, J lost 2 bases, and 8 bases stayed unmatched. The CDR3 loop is CASIRAGGPAYEQYF. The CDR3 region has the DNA TGTGCCAGCATTCGAGCGGGAGGGCCTGCCTACGAGCAGTACTTC.

The CDR3 coding sequence is TGTGCCAGCAGTGAAGTGAGGGACAGGGACGCCCGGTACTTC. This codes for CASSEVRDRDARYF. The chain recombines TRBV6-1 with TRBJ2-7; 9 nucleotides align to TRBD1. The CDR3 contains 14 residues. Germline lookup yields CDR1 MNHNS and CDR2 SASEGT. V lost 1 base to trimming and J lost 12 bases; unmatched junction nucleotides: 10.

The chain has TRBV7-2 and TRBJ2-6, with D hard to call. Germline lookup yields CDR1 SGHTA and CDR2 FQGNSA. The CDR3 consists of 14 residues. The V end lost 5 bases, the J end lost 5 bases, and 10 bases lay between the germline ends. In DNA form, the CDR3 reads TGTGCCAGCAGCCAAGAAGTAAGGGCCAACGTCCTGACTTTC. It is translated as CASSQEVRANVLTF.

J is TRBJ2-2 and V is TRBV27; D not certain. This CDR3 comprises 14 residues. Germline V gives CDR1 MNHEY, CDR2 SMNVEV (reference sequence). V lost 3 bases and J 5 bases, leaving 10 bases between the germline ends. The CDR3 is CASSFSSSTGELFF. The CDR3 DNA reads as TGTGCCAGCAGTTTTTCTTCGTCGACCGGGGAGCTGTTTTTT.

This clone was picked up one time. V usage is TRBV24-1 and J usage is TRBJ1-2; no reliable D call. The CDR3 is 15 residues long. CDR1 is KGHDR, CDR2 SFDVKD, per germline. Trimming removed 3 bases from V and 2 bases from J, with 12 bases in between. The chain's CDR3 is CATSDKGRPNYGYTF. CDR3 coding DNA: TGTGCCACCAGTGATAAAGGACGTCCGAACTATGGCTACACCTTC.

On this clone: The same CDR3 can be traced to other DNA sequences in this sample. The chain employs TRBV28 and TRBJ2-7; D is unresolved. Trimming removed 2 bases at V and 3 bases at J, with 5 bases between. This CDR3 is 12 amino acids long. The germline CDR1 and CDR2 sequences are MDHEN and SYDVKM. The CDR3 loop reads CASSLDGYEQYF. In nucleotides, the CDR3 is TGTGCCAGCAGTTTAGACGGCTACGAGCAGTACTTC.

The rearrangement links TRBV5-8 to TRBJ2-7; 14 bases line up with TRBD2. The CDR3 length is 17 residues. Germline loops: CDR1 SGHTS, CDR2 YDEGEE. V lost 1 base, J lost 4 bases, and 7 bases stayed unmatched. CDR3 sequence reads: CASSLSGTSGSYYEQYF. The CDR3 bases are TGTGCCAGCAGCTTGTCCGGGACTAGCGGGAGTTATTACGAGCAGTACTTC.

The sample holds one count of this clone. CDR3 residues: CASSYQSQGGGEKLFF. CDR3 nucleotide sequence: TGTGCCAGCAGTTACCAATCTCAGGGAGGAGGCGAAAAACTGTTTTTT. This chain joins TRBV6-6 and TRBJ1-4, with D tentatively TRBD1 (5 bases). The CDR3 is made up of 16 amino acids. The germline V gene has CDR1 MNHNY and CDR2 SVGAGI (reference sequence). The ends were cut back, 2 bases at V and 8 bases at J, with 18 bases in the middle.

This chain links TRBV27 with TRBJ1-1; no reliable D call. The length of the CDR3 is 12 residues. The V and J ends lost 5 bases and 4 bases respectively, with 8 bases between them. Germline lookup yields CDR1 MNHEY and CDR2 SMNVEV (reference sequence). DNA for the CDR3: TGTGCCAGCAGTCCAGCGGGCACTGAAGCTTTCTTT. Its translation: CASSPAGTEAFF.

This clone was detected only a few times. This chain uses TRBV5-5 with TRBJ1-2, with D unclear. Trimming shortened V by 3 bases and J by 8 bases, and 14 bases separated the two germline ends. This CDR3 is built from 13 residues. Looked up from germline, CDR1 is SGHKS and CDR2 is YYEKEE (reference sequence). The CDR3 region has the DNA TGTGCCAGCAGCTCCCCCGGGAGTAGCGGCTACACCTTC. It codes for CASSSPGSSGYTF.

CDR3 amino acids: CASSEGQGGTEAFF. In DNA form, the CDR3 reads TGTGCCAGCAGCGAGGGACAGGGTGGAACTGAAGCTTTCTTT. The chain carries TRBV7-9 and TRBJ1-1, with TRBD1 identical over 9 bases. Trimming at V came to 5 bases and at J to 5 bases, leaving 6 bases not matched to a gene. The germline CDR1 and CDR2 sequences are SEHNR and FQNEAQ (reference sequence). The CDR3 is 14 residues long.

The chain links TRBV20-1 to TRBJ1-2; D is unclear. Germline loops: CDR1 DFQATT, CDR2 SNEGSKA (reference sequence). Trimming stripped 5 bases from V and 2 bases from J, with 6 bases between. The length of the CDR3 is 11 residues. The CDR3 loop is CSAAGNYGYTF. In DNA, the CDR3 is TGCAGTGCTGCGGGGAACTATGGCTACACCTTC.